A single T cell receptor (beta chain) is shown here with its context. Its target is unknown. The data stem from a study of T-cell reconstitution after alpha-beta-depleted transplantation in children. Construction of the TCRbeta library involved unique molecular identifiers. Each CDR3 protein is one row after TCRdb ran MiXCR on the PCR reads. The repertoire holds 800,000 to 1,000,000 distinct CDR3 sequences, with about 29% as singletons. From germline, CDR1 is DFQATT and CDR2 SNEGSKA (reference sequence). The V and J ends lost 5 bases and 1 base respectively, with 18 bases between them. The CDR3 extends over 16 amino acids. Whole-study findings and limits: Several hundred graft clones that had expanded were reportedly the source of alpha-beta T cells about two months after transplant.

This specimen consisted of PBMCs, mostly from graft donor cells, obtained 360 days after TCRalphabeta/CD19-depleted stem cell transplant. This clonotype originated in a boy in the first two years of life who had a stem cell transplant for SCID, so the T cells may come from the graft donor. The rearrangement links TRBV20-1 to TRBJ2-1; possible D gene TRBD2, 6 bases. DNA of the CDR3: TGCAGTGCTTCCCGGCGACCCGCGGGATCCTACAATGAGCAGTTCTTC. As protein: CSASRRPAGSYNEQFF.